A selection of T cell receptor beta chains follows, all from one sample in a study of T-cell reconstitution after alpha-beta-depleted transplantation in children. One entry per CDR3 protein results from TCRdb running MiXCR on the PCR reads. Of hundreds of thousands of distinct CDR3 sequences in the sample, around 12% were seen once. Sample: PBMCs, taken before TCRalphabeta/CD19-depleted stem cell transplant. The receptors were gathered from a girl aged 2 to 9 with congenital amegakaryocytic thrombocytopenia, due to receive a stem cell transplant. The CDR3 runs from the conserved cysteine through the conserved F or W. A D gene is named only where the DNA matches it firmly. Only part of the rows carry a size: once, few, many, or a class if the clone is expanded.

V gene	clone size	J gene	D gene	CDR3 protein	CDR3 DNA
TRBV10-2	-	TRBJ2-2	TRBD1	CASSESRDRGTGELFF	TGCGCCAGCAGTGAGTCGCGGGACAGGGGCACCGGGGAGCTGTTTTTT
TRBV9	many	TRBJ2-1	-	CASSGRSPASYNEQFF	TGTGCCAGCAGCGGTCGTTCACCTGCCTCCTACAATGAGCAGTTCTTC
TRBV28	many	TRBJ2-7	TRBD2	CASSFPLAGGAEQYF	TGTGCCAGCAGTTTTCCCCTAGCGGGAGGGGCCGAGCAGTACTTC
TRBV12-3/TRBV12-4	many	TRBJ1-5	-	CASSLKGTQPQHF	TGTGCCAGCAGTTTGAAGGGTACGCAGCCCCAGCATTTT
TRBV30	-	TRBJ1-6	-	CAWSPGRSPLHF	TGTGCCTGGAGTCCAGGTCGATCACCCCTCCACTTT
TRBV5-6	many	TRBJ2-3	TRBD1	CASGDRGSADTQYF	TGTGCCAGTGGGGACAGGGGGAGCGCAGATACGCAGTATTTT
TRBV5-1	many	TRBJ1-1	TRBD1	CASSPRTGMNTEAFF	TGCGCCAGCAGCCCGCGGACAGGGATGAACACTGAAGCTTTCTTT
TRBV20-1	-	TRBJ1-4	-	CSARVGPSGEKLFF	TGCAGTGCCCGCGTGGGTCCTTCGGGTGAAAAACTGTTTTTT
TRBV6-1	-	TRBJ2-5	TRBD2	CASTLAGGPPETQYF	TGTGCCAGCACCTTAGCGGGAGGGCCCCCAGAGACCCAGTACTTC
TRBV4-1	few	TRBJ2-1	TRBD2	CASSQVRGRGNEQFF	TGCGCCAGCAGCCAAGTACGAGGGAGGGGTAATGAGCAGTTCTTC
TRBV5-5	many	TRBJ2-1	-	CASSLSGEQVYNEQFF	TGTGCCAGCAGCTTGTCCGGGGAGCAGGTATACAATGAGCAGTTCTTC
TRBV12-3/TRBV12-4	few	TRBJ1-4	-	CASSPNGEKLFF	TGTGCCAGCTCCCCCAATGGTGAAAAACTGTTTTTT
TRBV5-1	-	TRBJ2-3	-	CASSLWGYTDTQYF	TGCGCCAGCAGCTTGTGGGGATACACAGATACGCAGTATTTT
TRBV7-2	many	TRBJ1-3	-	CASSLDPGRDTIYF	TGTGCCAGCAGCTTAGATCCAGGGCGGGACACCATATATTTT
TRBV29-1	many	TRBJ1-2	TRBD1	CSVEARWQGALGYTF	TGCAGCGTTGAGGCCCGGTGGCAGGGGGCCCTTGGCTACACCTTC
TRBV29-1	many	TRBJ2-1	-	CSVETGGAGLRYYNEQFF	TGCAGCGTAGAAACAGGCGGGGCGGGACTCCGCTACTACAATGAGCAGTTCTTC
TRBV2	once	TRBJ2-3	TRBD2	CASRPSASGRATDTQYF	TGTGCCAGCAGGCCGTCGGCTAGCGGGAGGGCCACAGATACGCAGTATTTT
TRBV11-2	many	TRBJ2-1	-	CASSLAGRTNEQFF	TGTGCCAGCAGCTTAGCAGGCAGGACCAATGAGCAGTTCTTC
TRBV24-1	many	TRBJ2-1	-	CATSDSADNEQFF	TGTGCCACCAGTGATTCGGCGGACAATGAGCAGTTCTTC
TRBV20-1	-	TRBJ2-7	-	CSARSTETYEQYF	TGCAGTGCTAGATCCACAGAAACCTACGAGCAGTACTTC
TRBV24-1	-	TRBJ2-1	TRBD2	CATSDPGLAGGDEQFF	TGTGCCACCAGTGATCCCGGACTAGCGGGTGGGGATGAGCAGTTCTTC
TRBV11-1	many	TRBJ2-3	-	CASSLVGGAVLASTDTQYF	TGTGCCAGCAGCTTAGTTGGGGGAGCGGTCTTGGCCAGCACAGATACGCAGTATTTT
TRBV27	few	TRBJ1-2	TRBD1	CATRQGADYGYTF	TGTGCCACCCGACAGGGGGCTGACTATGGCTACACCTTC
TRBV7-9	few	TRBJ2-5	-	CASSIQEQETQYF	TGTGCCAGCAGCATACAGGAGCAAGAGACCCAGTACTTC
TRBV27	-	TRBJ2-7	-	CASSPGTTAYEQYF	TGTGCCAGCAGCCCCGGGACGACTGCCTACGAGCAGTACTTC
TRBV18	-	TRBJ2-4	TRBD2	CASSLSGGKNIQYF	TGTGCCAGCTCACTCAGCGGGGGTAAAAACATTCAGTACTTC
TRBV7-6	many	TRBJ2-7	TRBD1	CASSPSQGFDEQYF	TGTGCCAGCAGCCCATCACAGGGGTTCGACGAGCAGTACTTC
TRBV7-9	-	TRBJ1-2	-	CASSEGGYTF	TGTGCCAGCAGCGAGGGCGGCTACACCTTC
TRBV5-1	few	TRBJ2-1	TRBD2	CASKDLAGYNEQFF	TGCGCCAGCAAGGATTTAGCGGGATACAATGAGCAGTTCTTC
TRBV5-1	many	TRBJ2-1	TRBD2	CASSSGDFSYNEQFF	TGCGCCAGCAGCAGCGGGGACTTTTCCTACAATGAGCAGTTCTTC
TRBV29-1	-	TRBJ2-6	-	CSVGVSSGANVLTF	TGCAGCGTAGGGGTGAGCTCTGGGGCCAACGTCCTGACTTTC
TRBV12-3/TRBV12-4	few	TRBJ2-2	TRBD2	CASRRTSGRATGELFF	TGTGCCAGCAGACGGACTAGCGGGAGGGCCACCGGGGAGCTGTTTTTT
TRBV15	-	TRBJ1-5	-	CATSRGPGGNQPQHF	TGTGCCACCAGCAGAGGTCCAGGAGGCAATCAGCCCCAGCATTTT
TRBV3-1	-	TRBJ2-1	TRBD2	CASSNVSGRGGNEQFF	TGTGCCAGCTCAAATGTTAGCGGGAGGGGAGGTAATGAGCAGTTCTTC
TRBV4-2	many	TRBJ1-1	-	CASSQDFTGHINEAFF	TGTGCCAGCAGCCAAGATTTTACGGGGCACATAAATGAAGCTTTCTTT
TRBV12-3/TRBV12-4	many	TRBJ1-1	-	CASSLNPMNTEAFF	TGTGCCAGCAGTTTAAACCCCATGAACACTGAAGCTTTCTTT
TRBV2	few	TRBJ2-5	-	CASSGLRGTEETQYF	TGTGCCAGCAGTGGCCTACGCGGGACCGAAGAGACCCAGTACTTC
TRBV27	many	TRBJ2-3	-	CASSQDLFTDTQYF	TGTGCCAGCAGTCAAGATCTCTTCACAGATACGCAGTATTTT
TRBV6-5	-	TRBJ1-5	-	CASSYGAGNQPQHF	TGTGCCAGCAGTTACGGGGCGGGGAATCAGCCCCAGCATTTT
TRBV7-6	-	TRBJ2-1	-	CASSLGWSSYNEQFF	TGTGCCAGCAGCTTGGGATGGAGCTCCTACAATGAGCAGTTCTTC
TRBV9	-	TRBJ2-2	-	CASTRTPGRELFF	TGTGCCAGCACCCGGACTCCCGGGCGGGAGCTGTTTTTT
TRBV15	few	TRBJ1-1	-	CATSRRFGERLRNTEAFF	TGTGCCACCAGCAGGCGCTTTGGGGAAAGGCTTAGGAACACTGAAGCTTTCTTT
TRBV5-5	few	TRBJ1-5	-	CASSLDPGPPVINQPQHF	TGTGCCAGCAGCTTGGATCCGGGCCCTCCGGTGATCAATCAGCCCCAGCATTTT
TRBV3-1	few	TRBJ1-2	-	CASSQPGLFGYTF	TGTGCCAGCAGCCAACCTGGACTATTTGGCTACACCTTC
TRBV30	few	TRBJ1-1	-	CAWSAIIRGQAFF	TGTGCCTGGAGTGCCATTATAAGGGGTCAAGCTTTCTTT
TRBV19	-	TRBJ1-5	-	CAGGGIQPQHF	TGTGCCGGGGGAGGGATTCAGCCCCAGCATTTT
TRBV5-1	few	TRBJ2-7	TRBD2	CASSRAGTSGYEQYF	TGCGCCAGCAGCCGCGCCGGGACTAGCGGCTACGAGCAGTACTTC
TRBV12-3/TRBV12-4	-	TRBJ2-3	TRBD2	CASSGRLAGQDTQYF	TGTGCCAGCAGTGGTAGACTAGCGGGCCAGGATACGCAGTATTTT
TRBV28	-	TRBJ1-5	-	CASSSDPRGRASPQHF	TGTGCCAGCAGTTCGGACCCAAGGGGGAGGGCATCGCCCCAGCATTTT
TRBV27	many	TRBJ2-7	-	CASRFRSSYEQYF	TGTGCCAGCAGATTCAGGAGTTCCTACGAGCAGTACTTC
TRBV4-1	-	TRBJ2-2	-	CASSQFVGPGELFF	TGCGCCAGCAGCCAATTCGTTGGTCCCGGGGAGCTGTTTTTT